This record concerns one TCR beta chain sequence. The CDR3 is made up of 14 amino acids. Germline lookup yields CDR1 LNHDA and CDR2 SQIVND (reference sequence). The V end was cut by 3 bases, the J end by 5 bases, with 13 bases between. This sample was taken from a study of T cell responses to AZD1222 COVID-19 vaccine. Profiled with immunoSEQ multiplex PCR; TCRdb holds only in-frame clones, not every one. The data contain 150,000 to 180,000 clones, 80% to 90% of them singletons. The receptor was isolated from an adult who had recovered from COVID-19. This rearrangement joins TRBV19 to TRBJ1-1; possible D gene TRBD1, 5 bases. Sequenced here: peripheral blood, sampled after recovery from COVID-19. The CDR3 DNA reads TGTGCCAGTAGTATTGAGGCAGGGAGTACTGAAGCTTTCTTT. Translated, it gives CASSIEAGSTEAFF.